These T cell receptor beta chains were read from a single sample in a study of blood T cell repertoires in COVID-19. Assay used: immunoSEQ multiplex PCR; TCRdb lists only in-frame clones, some missing. The top ten hold 9.2% of the sample, which has 35,000 to 45,000 clones, about 90% seen once. Sequencing was carried out using peripheral blood. Source of these receptors: a man in his fifties with active COVID-19. CDR3s include the opening cysteine and the closing phenylalanine or tryptophan. D genes are given only for firm matches.

CASSGTGGSTIYF,TGTGCCAGCAGTGGGACAGGGGGGAGCACCATATATTTT,TRBV12-3/TRBV12-4,TRBJ1-3,TRBD1,13
CASSDRDRADEKLFF,TGTGCCAGCAGCGACCGGGACAGGGCGGATGAAAAACTGTTTTTT,TRBV4-2,TRBJ1-4,TRBD1,15
CASSGQGTSYEQYF,TGTGCCAGCAGCGGACAGGGGACCTCCTACGAGCAGTACTTC,TRBV2,TRBJ2-7,TRBD1,14
CASSDPRETGEDTQYF,TGTGCCAGCAGCGACCCTAGGGAAACAGGGGAAGATACGCAGTATTTT,TRBV7-8,TRBJ2-3,TRBD1,16
CASSSDTLAGTGELFF,TGTGCCAGCAGCTCAGACACACTAGCGGGCACCGGGGAGCTGTTTTTT,TRBV7-9,TRBJ2-2,TRBD2,16
CASSPPSGRARNEQFF,TGTGCCAGCTCACCGCCTAGCGGGAGGGCCAGGAATGAGCAGTTCTTC,TRBV18,TRBJ2-1,TRBD2,16
CASSAAGQGIAGYTF,TGTGCCAGCTCGGCGGCGGGACAGGGTATCGCTGGCTACACCTTC,TRBV18,TRBJ1-2,TRBD1,15
CASSGLEVNEQFF,TGCGCCAGCAGCGGGCTGGAAGTCAATGAGCAGTTCTTC,TRBV5-1,TRBJ2-1,-,13
CASSLGGVGEKLFF,TGTGCCAGCAGTTTAGGGGGGGTTGGTGAAAAACTGTTTTTT,TRBV28,TRBJ1-4,-,14
CATSSRLGQGENTIYF,TGTGCCACCAGCAGCAGGCTGGGACAGGGGGAAAACACCATATATTTT,TRBV15,TRBJ1-3,TRBD1,16
CASSVTGLVNTEAFF,TGTGCCAGCAGTGTAACAGGGTTGGTGAACACTGAAGCTTTCTTT,TRBV25-1,TRBJ1-1,-,15
CSASLLGGTSGTYNEQFF,TGCAGTGCTAGTCTGCTCGGCGGGACTAGCGGGACCTACAATGAGCAGTTCTTC,TRBV20-1,TRBJ2-1,TRBD2,18
CASSLGAATHEKLFF,TGTGCTAGCAGCTTAGGCGCGGCGACCCATGAAAAACTGTTTTTT,TRBV7-7,TRBJ1-4,-,15
CASSPGDRLIAKNIQYF,TGCGCCAGCAGCCCCGGGGACAGACTCATAGCCAAAAACATTCAGTACTTC,TRBV5-1,TRBJ2-4,TRBD1,17
CASSDTGQVRAEAFF,TGTGCCAGCAGTGACACCGGACAGGTTCGGGCTGAAGCTTTCTTT,TRBV27,TRBJ1-1,TRBD1,15
CASSPRGGSGYEQYF,TGTGCCAGCAGCCCTCGGGGCGGGAGTGGGTACGAGCAGTACTTC,TRBV7-3,TRBJ2-7,TRBD2,15
CASSREVVYEQYF,TGTGCCAGCAGCCGAGAGGTAGTCTACGAGCAGTACTTC,TRBV7-2,TRBJ2-7,-,13
CASSIRVGNEQFF,TGTGCCAGCAGCATACGGGTGGGCAATGAGCAGTTCTTC,TRBV6-5,TRBJ2-1,-,13
CASSHRGSSSSYEQYF,TGTGCCAGCAGTCATCGGGGGAGCTCGAGCTCCTACGAGCAGTACTTC,TRBV7-8,TRBJ2-7,-,16
CASSLEGLPNTGELFF,TGCGCCAGCAGCTTGGAGGGACTACCGAACACCGGGGAGCTGTTTTTT,TRBV5-1,TRBJ2-2,TRBD2,16
CASSQDRPGAAGELFF,TGCGCCAGCAGCCAAGACCGGCCAGGGGCCGCCGGGGAGCTGTTTTTT,TRBV4-1,TRBJ2-2,-,16
CASSQVEGTEAFF,TGTGCCAGCAGCCAAGTTGAGGGAACTGAAGCTTTCTTT,TRBV3-1/TRBV3-2,TRBJ1-1,-,13
CASSRGSGDTQYF,TGTGCCAGCAGCAGGGGTAGTGGGGATACGCAGTATTTT,TRBV7-3,TRBJ2-3,-,13
CASSLEGLEYTQFF,TGTGCCAGCAGTTTGGAGGGGCTGGAATATACGCAGTTCTTC,TRBV28,TRBJ2-1,-,14
CASSTTGTGNTGELFF,TGTGCCAGCAGCACCACCGGGACAGGGAACACCGGGGAGCTGTTTTTT,TRBV6-6,TRBJ2-2,TRBD1,16
CASSLGVGGPRNEQFF,TGTGCCAGCAGCTTAGGCGTCGGAGGGCCTAGGAATGAGCAGTTCTTC,TRBV11-2,TRBJ2-1,-,16